This T cell receptor beta chain was documented in a study of radiotherapy plus CTLA-4 blockade in lung cancer. In the case of this clone: Its antigen is not known.

Focal radiation was given together with CTLA-4 blockade (ipilimumab) to patients with chemo-refractory metastatic non-small-cell lung cancer. The CDR3 contains 12 residues. The V gene lost 6 bases and the J gene lost 2 bases, with 7 bases spanning the gap. Per the germline V gene, CDR1 is MDHEN and CDR2 is SYDVKM. The repertoire was sequenced with immunoSEQ multiplex PCR; TCRdb's copy has only in-frame clones and lacks some. Here the sample spans about 59,000 clones, approximately 84% being singletons. Study outcomes and limitations: Clones of tumor-derived TCRs expanded in blood after radiotherapy plus ipilimumab. Reportedly, early blood T cell clone dynamics best predicted response, with interferon-beta.

This TCR was sampled from a human donor with non-small cell lung cancer whose response to radiotherapy plus ipilimumab could not be evaluated. This sequence joins TRBV28 and TRBJ1-2; D call uncertain. The starting material was peripheral blood, obtained from a patient treated with radiotherapy plus ipilimumab. CDR3 bases: TGTGCCAGCAGCTCACAAAACTATGGCTACACCTTC. Its protein is CASSSQNYGYTF.